This T cell receptor (beta chain) was sequenced for a study of OX40 agonist ivuxolimab in advanced cancers. Overall study: Ivuxolimab, an antibody that agonizes OX40 (CD134), was administered to the patients. Every patient in dose escalation had hepatocellular carcinoma, melanoma, renal cell or head and neck cancer. Regarding the study as a whole: Expanded clones tended on average to be more numerous among CD8+ T cells than CD4+.

This table comes from immunoSEQ multiplex PCR, and its TCRdb copy is limited to in-frame clones, with some not included. The sample has over 70,000 clones, just over 85% seen once. With regard to this clone: Its antigen is undetermined.

CDR1 and CDR2 (germline): SGHNT, YYREEE (reference sequence). This CDR3 has 14 residues. The junction had 6 bases not matched to a gene; V was cut back by 2 bases and J by 7 bases. Here the sequenced sample was CD4+ or CD8+ T cells sorted from blood, taken in a trial of the OX40 agonist ivuxolimab. V gene TRBV5-4 combines with J gene TRBJ1-5; TRBD1 aligns across 7 bases. The receptor was derived from an adult with an advanced solid tumor such as melanoma, head and neck, liver or kidney cancer. CDR3: CASSLEGAGQPQHF. DNA of the CDR3: TGTGCCAGCAGCTTAGAGGGGGCAGGGCAGCCCCAGCATTTT. Supplemented by reference TRBV5-4 and TRBJ1-5, the full variable domain reads ETGVTQSPTHLIKTRGQQVTLRCSSQSGHNTVSWYQQALGQGPQFIFQYYREEENGRGNFPPRFSGLQFPNYSSELNVNALELDDSALYLCASSLEGAGQPQHFGDGTRLSIL.